This TCR beta chain is drawn from a study of blood T cell repertoires in COVID-19. About the research overall: Sources were T cells, B-cell-depleted T cells, or PBMCs; the material itself was cDNA or gDNA.

Per the original methods: How many nucleated cells were present was estimated from reference gene primer amplification. The assay was immunoSEQ multiplex PCR, and TCRdb's table has in-frame clones only and misses some. V and J calls and clone size are copied from that table; D and trimming were computed from the DNA. The sample lists hundreds of thousands of clones; roughly 90% were seen once. Enrollment of patients from Seattle took place during active infection, with longitudinal follow-up. CDR3 size: 16 residues. V was clipped by 7 bases and J by 7 bases; unmatched bases: 16. The germline gives CDR1 SGHTA, CDR2 FQGTGA.

This sequence joins TRBV7-3 and TRBJ2-1; 7 bases match TRBD2. Specimen: peripheral blood. This clonotype was sampled from a woman aged 30 to 39 with COVID-19, enrolled during active disease. CDR3 nucleotides: TGTGCCAGCACCCCTACGGGGGGAGTAGTTCGGAATGAGCAGTTCTTC. This gives the protein CASTPTGGVVRNEQFF.